Below, 32 T cell receptor beta chains from the same sample are listed, as sequenced in a study of T cells in Graves' hyperthyroidism and ophthalmopathy (dated by TCRdb to about 2019). Libraries were made using multiplex PCR. Instrument used: Illumina HiSeq 2000. TCR beta CDR3 regions were amplified from RNA transcripts. The TCR CDR3 was subjected to a first round of RT-PCR using the HTBI primer set and the Qiagen OneStep RT-PCR kit. TCRdb ran its own pipeline on the public reads, namely fastp trimming at Q25 and MiXCR clone calling, and kept in-frame beta chains. Each entry is one CDR3 protein sequence, shown with its most common DNA and genes. This sample lists more than 300,000 distinct CDR3 sequences; less than 20% were detected once. 40% of the sample rests with the top ten. Sequenced: blood. Every receptor here comes from a man younger than 35 with Graves' ophthalmopathy.

This clonotype has a handful of counts. In DNA form, the CDR3 reads TGCGCCAGCCTGGGGGCAGGGGAGCAGTACTTC. Translation: CASLGAGEQYF. This chain joins TRBV10-2 and TRBJ2-7; perhaps TRBD1 as D (6 bases). The germline V gene encodes CDR1 WSHSY and CDR2 SAAADI. The CDR3 is made up of 11 amino acids. The V and J ends lost 8 bases and 7 bases respectively, with 12 bases between them.

This clonotype showed up many times. The chain recombines TRBV10-3 with TRBJ1-1; D gene ambiguous. The ends were cut back, 0 bases at V and 0 bases at J, with 8 bases in the middle. Germline values: CDR1 ENHRY, CDR2 SYGVKD. This CDR3 has 15 amino acids. In nucleotides, the CDR3 is TGTGCCATCAGTGAGTCGCCAGGACTGAACACTGAAGCTTTCTTT. This gives the protein CAISESPGLNTEAFF.

This clonotype was counted at least ten times. This chain uses TRBV28 with TRBJ1-6; D not certain. The germline CDR1 and CDR2 sequences are MDHEN and SYDVKM. The CDR3 totals 16 residues. V lost 1 base and J 7 bases, leaving 14 bases between the germline ends. The CDR3 protein is CASSLFWGRTNSPLHF. The CDR3 nucleotides are TGTGCCAGCAGTTTATTTTGGGGAAGAACGAATTCACCCCTCCACTTT.

The gene calls are TRBV7-8 and TRBJ1-5; D remains ambiguous. Trimming pared 4 bases from V and 1 base from J, leaving 11 bases between. The germline V gene encodes CDR1 SGHVS and CDR2 FQNEAQ. The CDR3 is 15 amino acids. The CDR3 DNA reads as TGTGCCAGCAGCTCCACCAGGCTAAGCAATCAGCCCCAGCATTTT. It encodes CASSSTRLSNQPQHF.

Ten or more counts support this clonotype. The chain is built from TRBV20-1 and TRBJ1-4; D unresolved. The V gene lost 3 bases and the J gene lost 10 bases, with 6 bases spanning the gap. The CDR3 length is 10 residues. Looked up from germline, CDR1 is DFQATT and CDR2 is SNEGSKA (reference sequence). CDR3 amino acids: CSASLGKLFF. The CDR3 coding sequence is TGCAGTGCTAGTCTCGGAAAACTGTTTTTT.

This clonotype has a count of ten or more. V and J are TRBV28 and TRBJ2-5; D may be TRBD1 (5 bases). With 5 bases removed from V and 13 bases from J, the gap between germline ends came to 17 bases. The length of the CDR3 is 12 residues. Germline V gene lookup returns CDR1 MDHEN and CDR2 SYDVKM. The DNA for the CDR3 is TGTGCCAGCAGTCCGTCGGCAGGGCGGATGTACTTC. It yields the protein CASSPSAGRMYF.

This clonotype occurred a few times. J is TRBJ2-7 and V is TRBV6-2 or TRBV6-3; D possibly corresponds to TRBD1 (7 bases). Trimming shortened V by 4 bases and J by 4 bases, and 20 bases separated the two germline ends. Germline values: CDR1 MNHEY, CDR2 SVGEGT. This CDR3 has 16 residues. The CDR3 reads CASSSIRMTGRYEQYF. The CDR3 DNA is TGTGCCAGCAGTTCCATCCGAATGACAGGGAGGTACGAGCAGTACTTC.

This clonotype was counted ten times or more. The CDR3, as DNA: TGTGCCAGCAGCTTATCGGACTGGGGGGAGACCCAGTACTTC. This codes for CASSLSDWGETQYF. The rearrangement links TRBV7-3 to TRBJ2-5; either TRBD1 or TRBD2 may fit D (5 bases each). Germline values: CDR1 SGHTA, CDR2 FQGTGA. The CDR3 has 14 amino acids. Deletions cut 2 bases from V and 5 bases from J, with 12 bases between.

This clonotype was detected many times. This sequence joins TRBV6-1 and TRBJ1-2; D remains ambiguous. CDR1 and CDR2 (germline): MNHNS, SASEGT. CDR3 length: 14 residues. V was cut by 2 bases and J by 4 bases, with 11 bases left in between. CDR3 DNA sequence: TGTGCCAGCAGTGAATGGCAGCCAATCTATGGCTACACCTTC. Amino acid sequence: CASSEWQPIYGYTF.

This clonotype was counted at least ten times. The J gene is TRBJ1-5, the V gene TRBV2, with a tentative D call TRBD1 (6 bases). The V gene lost 1 base and the J gene lost 2 bases, with 24 bases spanning the gap. Germline CDR1 and CDR2: SNHLY and FYNNEI. This CDR3 region has 20 residues. CDR3 protein: CASSEVLGGTYYSGNQPQHF. For the CDR3, the DNA is TGTGCCAGCAGTGAAGTATTAGGAGGGACATACTATAGTGGCAATCAGCCCCAGCATTTT. The variable domain in full, with the rest retrieved from reference TRBV2 and TRBJ1-5, is EPEVTQTPSHQVTQMGQEVILRCVPISNHLYFYWYRQILGQKVEFLVSFYNNEISEKSEIFDDQFSVERPDGSNFTLKIRSTKLEDSAMYFCASSEVLGGTYYSGNQPQHFGDGTRLSIL.

The table lists this clonotype with many counts. The chain is built from TRBV16 and TRBJ1-5; no definite D call. CDR1 and CDR2 from the germline V gene are KGHSY and FQNENV. Trimming cost V 1 base and J 2 bases, with 9 bases left between them. This CDR3 contains 15 residues. CDR3 nucleotides: TGTGCCAGCAGCCAATTCGGGCAGGGCAATCAGCCCCAGCATTTT. Protein product: CASSQFGQGNQPQHF.

In this sample, this clonotype turned up many times. This chain's CDR3 is CASSFVTLRVTGELFF. CDR3 DNA sequence: TGTGCCAGCAGTTTTGTTACTTTGAGGGTAACCGGGGAGCTGTTTTTT. The rearrangement links TRBV12-3 or TRBV12-4 to TRBJ2-2; TRBD2 might be the D (5 bases). The CDR3 loop spans 16 amino acids. V dropped 3 bases and J dropped 5 bases, with 16 bases sitting between them.

This clonotype was found many times. The V call is TRBV20-1, the J call TRBJ1-1; D might be TRBD1 (5 bases). Trimming took off 5 bases at V and 3 bases at J, with 19 bases between the two ends. Per germline, CDR1 DFQATT and CDR2 SNEGSKA (reference sequence). This CDR3 has 15 residues. This CDR3 is CSARDRRDLYTEAFF. The CDR3 nucleotides read TGCAGTGCTCGTGATCGCCGGGACCTTTACACTGAAGCTTTCTTT.

CDR3 protein: CASRPGQNTGELFF. CDR3 DNA: TGTGCCAGCAGGCCAGGCCAGAACACCGGGGAGCTGTTTTTT. The rearrangement uses TRBV28 and TRBJ2-2; D gene unclear. V dropped 6 bases and J dropped 1 base, with 9 bases sitting between them. CDR3 size: 14 residues. Germline V lookup: CDR1 MDHEN, CDR2 SYDVKM.

This sequence joins TRBV6-1 and TRBJ1-2; TRBD1 is a possible D gene (5 bases). V lost 7 bases and J 0 bases, leaving 15 bases between the germline ends. Germline CDR1 reads MNHNS; CDR2 reads SASEGT. CDR3 length equals 15 residues. The chain's CDR3 is CASTQGTSANYGYTF. The CDR3 DNA reads as TGTGCCAGCACGCAGGGAACGTCGGCTAACTATGGCTACACCTTC.

This clonotype was detected many times. This chain uses TRBV7-9 with TRBJ1-2; 8 bases are a match to TRBD1. This CDR3 spans 15 amino acids. Losses at the gene ends were 4 bases for V and 5 bases for J; bases not matched to a gene: 9. The germline V gene has CDR1 SEHNR and CDR2 FQNEAQ (reference sequence). In DNA, the CDR3 is TGTGCCAGCAGCTCTGGTGGACAGGGCTTGTATGGCTACACCTTC. It is translated as CASSSGGQGLYGYTF.

At least ten counts were recorded for this clonotype. The V call is TRBV29-1, the J call TRBJ1-1; no definite D call. The germline V gene has CDR1 SQVTM and CDR2 ANQGSEA. This CDR3 region has 10 residues. V dropped 3 bases and J dropped 4 bases, with 3 bases sitting between them. The chain's CDR3 is CSVEGTEAFF. The CDR3, as DNA: TGCAGCGTTGAGGGCACTGAAGCTTTCTTT.

This rearrangement joins TRBV27 to TRBJ2-1, with 8 bases that match TRBD2. Per the germline V gene, CDR1 is MNHEY and CDR2 is SMNVEV (reference sequence). The junction had 5 bases not matched to a gene; V was cut back by 8 bases and J by 5 bases. The length of the CDR3 is 13 residues. The DNA for the CDR3 is TGTGCCAGCGCGACTAGCGTTCACAATGAGCAGTTCTTC. It yields the protein CASATSVHNEQFF.

This clonotype showed up just a few times. V usage is TRBV7-3 and J usage is TRBJ2-7, with D perhaps TRBD1 (5 bases). The germline V gene encodes CDR1 SGHTA and CDR2 FQGTGA. Trimming took 5 bases from V and 5 from J, leaving 22 bases between them. The CDR3 runs to 16 residues. The DNA for the CDR3 is TGTGCCAGCAGCGAAAAAGTGCAGGGTGGAATCGACGAGCAGTACTTC. It is translated as CASSEKVQGGIDEQYF.

V gene TRBV12-3 or TRBV12-4 combines with J gene TRBJ1-2; 9 bases are a match to TRBD1. The length of the CDR3 is 15 residues. V gave up 4 bases and J gave up 4 bases; unmatched junction bases: 7. As DNA, the CDR3 is TGTGCCAGCAGTTCAGAACAGGGGGCTAGCTATGGCTACACCTTC. This encodes CASSSEQGASYGYTF.

Ten or more counts support this clonotype. The V and J genes are TRBV27 and TRBJ2-7; TRBD1 aligns across 8 bases. The V gene's germline CDR1 is MNHEY and CDR2 SMNVEV (reference sequence). Trimming removed 5 bases from V and 4 bases from J; junction bases left unmatched: 13. The CDR3 totals 16 residues. The CDR3 sequence is CASSPRRAQGVYEQYF. The CDR3 DNA sequence: TGTGCCAGCAGTCCACGGCGGGCACAGGGGGTTTACGAGCAGTACTTC.

There are many counts of this clonotype. The chain employs TRBV7-8 and TRBJ1-2, with unresolved D. CDR1 is SGHVS, CDR2 FQNEAQ, per germline. V was clipped by 4 bases and J by 4 bases, with 13 bases between them. CDR3 length: 14 residues. This CDR3 is CASSSALGAYGYTF. The DNA for the CDR3 is TGTGCCAGCAGCTCGGCCTTGGGCGCCTATGGCTACACCTTC. Together with reference TRBV7-8 and TRBJ1-2, the CDR3 gives the full variable domain: GAGVSQSPRYKVAKRGQDVALRCDPISGHVSLFWYQQALGQGPEFLTYFQNEAQLDKSGLPSDRFFAERPEGSVSTLKIQRTQQEDSAVYLCASSSALGAYGYTFGSGTRLTVV.

This clonotype has more than one count but fewer than ten. The chain recombines TRBV27 with TRBJ1-1, with TRBD1 identical over 11 bases. The germline CDR1 and CDR2 sequences are MNHEY and SMNVEV (reference sequence). Trimming at V came to 8 bases and at J to 4 bases, leaving 15 bases not matched to a gene. The CDR3 contains 17 residues. CDR3: CASYRTGGASWATEAFF. The DNA for the CDR3 is TGTGCCAGCTACAGGACAGGGGGCGCGAGTTGGGCCACTGAAGCTTTCTTT.

This clonotype was seen only a few times. V is TRBV4-1 and J is TRBJ2-7; perhaps TRBD1 as D (6 bases). Germline V CDR1 and CDR2: MGHRA, YSYEKL. Trimming removed 4 bases at V and 2 bases at J, with 9 bases between. CDR3 length: 13 amino acids. The CDR3 loop is CASSRTVTYEQYF. The CDR3 region has the DNA TGCGCCAGCAGCCGGACAGTCACCTACGAGCAGTACTTC.

The sample holds one count of this clonotype. A much more abundant neighbour one base away suggests this may be a read error. V gene TRBV11-2 combines with J gene TRBJ1-3; weak D call: TRBD1 (5 bases). V was clipped by 4 bases and J by 2 bases, with 6 bases between them. CDR1 SGHAT and CDR2 FQNNGV come from the germline V gene. The CDR3 extends over 13 amino acids. The DNA of the CDR3 is TGTGCCAGCAGCTCGGACACTGGAAACACCATATATTTT. Protein: CASSSDTGNTIYF.

The rearrangement joins TRBV20-1 to TRBJ2-7, with 8 bases identical to TRBD2. The ends lost 3 bases at V and 5 bases at J; junction bases unmatched: 9. This CDR3 is 14 amino acids long. CDR1 DFQATT and CDR2 SNEGSKA come from the germline V gene (reference sequence). CDR3 in amino acids: CSARLGGAFHEQYF. CDR3 sequence (DNA): TGCAGTGCTAGGCTCGGGGGGGCCTTCCACGAGCAGTACTTC.

This clonotype was seen ten or more times. V gene TRBV6-5 combines with J gene TRBJ1-1; D is undetermined. Germline CDR1 and CDR2: MNHEY and SVGAGI. V lost 5 bases to trimming and J lost 4 bases, with 11 bases between them. The CDR3 sequence is 13 residues long. The CDR3 spells CASSNDWRTEAFF. The CDR3 DNA reads TGTGCCAGCAGTAACGACTGGCGCACTGAAGCTTTCTTT.

This clonotype was seen only a few times. The V and J genes are TRBV4-1 and TRBJ2-1; unclear D gene. The germline gives CDR1 MGHRA, CDR2 YSYEKL. The CDR3 sequence is 8 residues long. V shed 10 bases and J shed 10 bases, with 5 bases lying between them. CDR3 sequence: CATLEQFF. CDR3 bases: TGCGCCACCCTAGAGCAGTTCTTC.

V is TRBV5-8 and J is TRBJ2-3; D uncertain. Per the germline V gene, CDR1 is SGHTS and CDR2 is YDEGEE. This CDR3 is built from 14 residues. V lost 2 bases, J lost 7 bases, and 14 bases lay in between. The DNA of the CDR3 is TGTGCCAGCAGCTTACCCTCCTCCCCCCATACGCAGTATTTT. As protein: CASSLPSSPHTQYF.

This clonotype came up many times. The chain uses TRBV11-1 and TRBJ2-3; D is perhaps TRBD1 or TRBD2 (5 bases each). Trimming pared 5 bases from V and 4 bases from J, leaving 16 bases between. The CDR3 runs 15 residues. Germline CDR1 is SGHAT and CDR2 is FQDESV (reference sequence). The CDR3 is CASSPLAGDPDTQYF. The CDR3 DNA is TGTGCCAGCAGCCCACTTGCCGGGGACCCAGATACGCAGTATTTT.

The chain couples TRBV20-1 to TRBJ2-1; 8 bases agree with TRBD2. The CDR3 length is 13 residues. With 7 bases clipped from V and 4 bases from J, the junction kept 6 bases outside the gene matches. Per the germline V gene, CDR1 is DFQATT and CDR2 is SNEGSKA (reference sequence). CDR3 residues: CSVWRGDYNEQFF. The DNA for the CDR3 is TGCAGTGTCTGGCGGGGGGATTACAATGAGCAGTTCTTC.

The chain couples TRBV7-6 to TRBJ1-2; tentative D call: TRBD1 (6 bases). The germline V gene encodes CDR1 SGHVS and CDR2 FNYEAQ. V lost 4 bases and J lost 3, with 15 bases in between. CDR3 length: 15 residues. This chain's CDR3 is CASSSGGRSDYGYTF. The CDR3 bases are TGTGCCAGCAGCTCCGGGGGGCGCTCGGACTATGGCTACACCTTC. Drawing the rest from reference TRBV7-6 and TRBJ1-2, the complete variable domain is GAGVSQSPRYKVTKRGQDVALRCDPISGHVSLYWYRQALGQGPEFLTYFNYEAQQDKSGLPNDRFSAERPEGSISTLTIQRTEQRDSAMYRCASSSGGRSDYGYTFGSGTRLTVV.